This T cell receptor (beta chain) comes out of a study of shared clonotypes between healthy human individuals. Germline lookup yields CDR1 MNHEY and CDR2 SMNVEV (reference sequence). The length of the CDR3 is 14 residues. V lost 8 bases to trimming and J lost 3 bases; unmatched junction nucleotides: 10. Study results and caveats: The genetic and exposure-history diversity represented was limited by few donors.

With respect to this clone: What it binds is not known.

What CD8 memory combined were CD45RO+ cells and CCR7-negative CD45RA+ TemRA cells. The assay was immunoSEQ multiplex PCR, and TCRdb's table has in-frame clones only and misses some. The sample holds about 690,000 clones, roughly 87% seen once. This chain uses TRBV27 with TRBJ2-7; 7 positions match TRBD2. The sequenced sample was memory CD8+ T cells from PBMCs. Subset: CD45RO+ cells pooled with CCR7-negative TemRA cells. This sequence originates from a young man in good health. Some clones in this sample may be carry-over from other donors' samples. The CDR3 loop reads CASAALAAIYEQYF. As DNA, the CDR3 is TGTGCCAGCGCCGCTCTAGCGGCAATCTACGAGCAGTACTTC.